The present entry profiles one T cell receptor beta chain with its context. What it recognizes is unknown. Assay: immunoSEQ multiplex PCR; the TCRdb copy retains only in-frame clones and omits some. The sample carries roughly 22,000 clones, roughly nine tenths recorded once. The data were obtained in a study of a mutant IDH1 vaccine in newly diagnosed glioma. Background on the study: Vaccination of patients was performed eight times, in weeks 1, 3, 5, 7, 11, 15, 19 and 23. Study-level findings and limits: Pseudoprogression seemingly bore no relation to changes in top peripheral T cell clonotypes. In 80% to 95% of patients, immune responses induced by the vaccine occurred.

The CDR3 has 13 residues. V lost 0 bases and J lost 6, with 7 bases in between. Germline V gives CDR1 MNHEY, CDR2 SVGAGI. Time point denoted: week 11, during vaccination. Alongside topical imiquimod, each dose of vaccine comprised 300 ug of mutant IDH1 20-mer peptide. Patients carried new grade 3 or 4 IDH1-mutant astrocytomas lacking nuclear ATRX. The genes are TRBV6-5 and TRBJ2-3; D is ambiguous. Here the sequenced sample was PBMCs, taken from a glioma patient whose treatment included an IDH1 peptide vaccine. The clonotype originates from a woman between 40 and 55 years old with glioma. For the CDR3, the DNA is TGTGCCAGCAGTTACTCGAACACGGATACGCAGTATTTT. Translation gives CASSYSNTDTQYF.